This T cell receptor (beta chain) comes out of a study of PD-L1 blockade in urothelial cancer. Study-wide background: Blood analyses occurred 3 weeks (second dose) and 6 weeks post treatment start. T cells were recovered from blood samples at a median of roughly 150,000.

CDR3 length: 12 amino acids. Between the trimmed V and J ends, which lost 9 bases and 2 bases, there was a span of 7 bases. CDR1 LGHNT and CDR2 FRNRAP come from the germline V gene. Generated by immunoSEQ multiplex PCR, the TCRdb table keeps only in-frame clones and is missing some. The sample shows 86,000 or so clones, around 85% of them seen only once. As to time point: pretreatment peripheral blood. The receptor's source is a man aged 55 to 70 with urothelial cancer. The chain uses TRBV12-5 and TRBJ2-2; unclear D gene. Specimen: PBMCs, collected around atezolizumab (anti-PD-L1) treatment. CDR3 in DNA: TGTGCTAGGGGTACTAACACCGGGGAGCTGTTTTTT. Translation gives CARGTNTGELFF.